These T cell receptor beta chains were read from a single sample in a study of shared clonotypes between healthy human individuals. The protocol was immunoSEQ multiplex PCR, while the TCRdb copy is restricted to in-frame clones and leaves out a portion. The sample includes some 2.4 million clones, approximately 93% of them seen just once. The sample comprised naive CD4+ T cells from PBMCs. Receptors were obtained from a man in his late teens or twenties in good health. Some clones in this sample may be carry-over from other donors' samples. Both conserved end residues are part of each CDR3. Each record gives: V gene, clone size, D gene, J gene, CDR3 protein, CDR3 DNA. A D gene is named only where the DNA matches it firmly. Expanded clones are given a class, and other clones once, few, many or no size at all.

>TRBV5-1|.|.|TRBJ2-1
CASSLKDEQFF
TGCGCCAGCAGCTTAAAGGATGAGCAGTTCTTC
>TRBV19|.|.|TRBJ1-2
CASSHGVNYGYTF
TGTGCCAGTAGCCATGGGGTTAACTATGGCTACACCTTC
>TRBV5-1|.|TRBD2|TRBJ2-3
CASSLLREGLGTDTQYF
TGCGCCAGCAGCTTGTTACGGGAGGGCCTAGGCACAGATACGCAGTATTTT
>TRBV10-3|.|TRBD2|TRBJ2-7
CACTPTSGYEQYF
TGTGCCTGTACACCGACTAGCGGATACGAGCAGTACTTC
>TRBV30|.|.|TRBJ2-7
CAWSASSYEQYF
TGTGCCTGGAGTGCCAGCTCCTACGAGCAGTACTTC
>TRBV6-5|.|.|TRBJ2-2
CASSYSGRVGTGELFF
TGTGCCAGCAGTTACTCGGGTCGCGTCGGCACCGGGGAGCTGTTTTTT
>TRBV5-1|once|.|TRBJ2-3
CASTPGGGAIDTQYF
TGCGCCAGCACCCCGGGTGGCGGGGCCATAGATACGCAGTATTTT
>TRBV30|.|.|TRBJ1-2
CAWSRLGYTF
TGTGCCTGGAGTCGGCTCGGCTACACCTTC
>TRBV5-1|.|TRBD2|TRBJ2-1
CASSLGAGLAGVEQFF
TGCGCCAGCAGCTTGGGGGCTGGACTAGCGGGAGTTGAGCAGTTCTTC
>TRBV14|.|.|TRBJ2-1
CASSQEGLAYNEQFF
TGTGCCAGCAGCCAAGAGGGACTGGCCTACAATGAGCAGTTCTTC
>TRBV27|.|TRBD2|TRBJ2-3
CASSLLAGVGPDTQYF
TGTGCCAGCAGTTTACTAGCGGGAGTCGGACCAGATACGCAGTATTTT
>TRBV28|.|TRBD1|TRBJ1-2
CASHEPTGDYGYTF
TGTGCCAGCCACGAGCCCACAGGGGACTATGGCTACACCTTC
>TRBV2|.|TRBD2|TRBJ2-7
CASRGLAGAYEQYF
TGTGCCAGCAGGGGACTAGCGGGCGCCTACGAGCAGTACTTC
>TRBV28|.|.|TRBJ1-2
CASSLRNYGYTF
TGTGCCAGCAGTTTGCGGAACTATGGCTACACCTTC
>TRBV6-5|.|.|TRBJ1-1
CASSPSGGATFF
TGTGCCAGCAGCCCTTCAGGTGGGGCAACTTTCTTT
>TRBV2|few|.|TRBJ1-2
CASTASGNYGYTF
TGTGCCAGCACCGCATCCGGGAACTATGGCTACACCTTC
>TRBV10-3|.|TRBD1|TRBJ2-3
CAISDRQGARVTQYF
TGTGCCATCAGTGACCGACAGGGGGCGCGGGTTACGCAGTATTTT
>TRBV28|.|TRBD1|TRBJ2-3
CASRPRLGTDTDTQYF
TGTGCCAGCAGACCACGTTTGGGGACAGACACAGATACGCAGTATTTT
>TRBV2|.|.|TRBJ2-2
CASSRTRTNTGELFF
TGTGCCAGCAGCCGGACTCGTACGAACACCGGGGAGCTGTTTTTT
>TRBV30|.|.|TRBJ1-2
CAWSVPESYGYTF
TGTGCCTGGAGTGTCCCGGAGTCCTATGGCTACACCTTC
>TRBV18|.|.|TRBJ2-7
CASSPSLRQGGEQYF
TGTGCCAGCTCACCATCCCTACGGCAGGGTGGCGAGCAGTACTTC
>TRBV7-8|.|.|TRBJ2-1
CASSLVGSNYNEQFF
TGTGCCAGCAGCTTAGTCGGGTCAAATTACAATGAGCAGTTCTTC
>TRBV10-3|once|TRBD2|TRBJ2-5
CAISVDGLAGETQYF
TGTGCCATCAGTGTAGATGGACTAGCGGGTGAGACCCAGTACTTC
>TRBV18|.|.|TRBJ2-1
CASSPRQGGASYNEQFF
TGTGCCAGCTCACCACGGCAGGGGGGGGCCTCCTACAATGAGCAGTTCTTC
>TRBV27|.|.|TRBJ2-1
CASSLLGVVDNEQFF
TGTGCCAGCAGTCTCCTTGGTGTGGTGGACAATGAGCAGTTCTTC
>TRBV4-2|.|TRBD2|TRBJ2-1
CASSQDWTSGTNEQFF
TGTGCCAGCAGCCAAGATTGGACTAGCGGGACCAATGAGCAGTTCTTC
>TRBV19|.|TRBD1|TRBJ2-7
CASSKGLGQGNEQYF
TGTGCCAGTAGTAAAGGCCTCGGACAGGGGAACGAGCAGTACTTC
>TRBV21-1|once|.|TRBJ2-7
CASSNRLLDRPYEQYF
TGTGCCAGCAGCAACCGATTACTTGACAGACCCTACGAGCAGTACTTC
>TRBV15|once|.|TRBJ1-4
CATSRGGTEKLFF
TGTGCCACCAGCAGAGGTGGGACAGAAAAACTGTTTTTT
>TRBV5-1|few|.|TRBJ1-1
CASSIERGITEAFF
TGCGCCAGCAGCATCGAGAGGGGGATCACTGAAGCTTTCTTT
>TRBV7-2|.|.|TRBJ2-7
CASSLPGRWSYEQYF
TGTGCCAGCAGCTTACCGGGCAGGTGGTCCTACGAGCAGTACTTC
>TRBV29-1|.|.|TRBJ1-3
CSVGGGAGNTIYF
TGCAGCGTCGGCGGGGGCGCCGGAAACACCATATATTTT
>TRBV19|.|.|TRBJ1-2
CASKRWAGTLYGYTF
TGTGCCAGTAAACGGTGGGCAGGGACTCTTTATGGCTACACCTTC
>TRBV9|.|.|TRBJ2-7
CASSVALQPTYEQYF
TGTGCCAGCAGCGTAGCTTTACAGCCCACCTACGAGCAGTACTTC
>TRBV28|.|.|TRBJ1-1
CASSQAGRGKAEAFF
TGTGCCAGCAGTCAGGCAGGCCGGGGGAAGGCTGAAGCTTTCTTT
>TRBV9|.|TRBD1|TRBJ1-2
CASSARQGVRGYTF
TGTGCCAGCAGCGCTCGACAGGGGGTACGAGGCTACACCTTC
>TRBV28|.|TRBD1|TRBJ1-2
CASSPQGADGYTF
TGTGCCAGCAGTCCCCAGGGGGCGGATGGCTACACCTTC
>TRBV6-5|once|.|TRBJ1-1
CASSPGTTRAEAFF
TGTGCCAGCAGTCCCGGGACGACGAGGGCTGAAGCTTTCTTT
>TRBV25-1|.|.|TRBJ2-1
CASKNLDTDNEQFF
TGTGCCAGCAAAAACTTGGACACTGACAATGAGCAGTTCTTC